The 8 T cell receptor beta chains given below trace back to one sample, sequenced in a study of neurological immune-mediated disorders. MiXCR was run by TCRdb on the 5' RACE reads, yielding one entry per CDR3 protein. The sample includes roughly 75,000 distinct CDR3 sequences, roughly 15% of them seen just once. Sample time point: longitudinal time-point 1 (baseline). The source material was PBMCs. These TCRs come from a female donor with HTLV-1-associated myelopathy (HAM/TSP).

This clonotype occurred many times. The chain uses TRBV28 and TRBJ2-1; 7 nucleotides line up with TRBD1. The CDR3 contains 17 residues. Germline assignment: CDR1 MDHEN and CDR2 SYDVKM. The V gene end was trimmed by 4 bases and the J gene end by 8 bases; junction bases not matched to a gene: 17. The CDR3: CASSSPTPGTAEDEQFF. CDR3 DNA sequence: TGTGCCAGCAGTTCGCCGACCCCCGGGACAGCGGAAGATGAGCAGTTCTTC. The full variable domain, with the rest looked up from reference TRBV28 and TRBJ2-1, is DVKVTQSSRYLVKRTGEKVFLECVQDMDHENMFWYRQDPGLGLRLIYFSYDVKMKEKGDIPEGYSVSREKKERFSLILESASTNQTSMYLCASSSPTPGTAEDEQFFGPGTRLTVL.

As concerns this clonotype: Sequence at one end of the junction differs from germline and may be a read error. The CDR3 nucleotides are TGTTCCAGCAGTCCGCCCGGACAGGGGATCGGCACTGAAGCTTTCTTT. It yields the protein CSSSPPGQGIGTEAFF. The chain is built from TRBV6-5 and TRBJ1-1, with TRBD1 matching 9 bases. The germline CDR1 and CDR2 sequences are MNHEY and SVGAGI. The CDR3 has 16 amino acids.

This clonotype has a count of ten or more. The chain's CDR3 is CASSQALTFSSYEQYF. The DNA for the CDR3 is TGCGCCAGCAGCCAAGCTCTGACGTTTAGCTCCTACGAGCAGTACTTC. This chain links TRBV4-1 with TRBJ2-7; D is unresolved. CDR1 MGHRA and CDR2 YSYEKL come from the germline V gene. The CDR3 loop spans 16 amino acids. The V and J ends lost 1 base and 0 bases respectively, with 13 bases between them.

The table lists this clonotype with many counts. CDR3: CSARSPLRAFDRNTEAFF. CDR3 sequence (DNA): TGCAGTGCCAGAAGCCCGCTCAGGGCTTTTGACAGGAACACTGAAGCTTTCTTT. The chain has TRBV20-1 and TRBJ1-1; possibly TRBD1 for D (5 bases). The CDR3 sequence is 18 residues long. Germline CDR1 reads DFQATT; CDR2 reads SNEGSKA (reference sequence). Trimming pared 6 bases from V and 1 base from J, leaving 27 bases between.

This clonotype has at least ten counts. This chain connects TRBV5-1 to TRBJ1-1; perhaps TRBD1 as D (6 bases). Trimming pared 0 bases from V and 1 base from J, leaving 10 bases between. Germline V gene lookup returns CDR1 SGHRS and CDR2 YFSETQ. CDR3 length: 15 amino acids. The CDR3 coding sequence is TGCGCCAGCAGCTTGGATGGACAGCAGAACACTGAAGCTTTCTTT. Amino acids: CASSLDGQQNTEAFF. Looking up the rest from reference TRBV5-1 and TRBJ1-1 gives the full variable domain: KAGVTQTPRYLIKTRGQQVTLSCSPISGHRSVSWYQQTPGQGLQFLFEYFSETQRNKGNFPGRFSGRQFSNSRSEMNVSTLELGDSALYLCASSLDGQQNTEAFFGQGTRLTVV.

This clonotype was seen a single time. This rearrangement joins TRBV5-1 to TRBJ2-2; D call uncertain. CDR1 and CDR2 (germline): SGHRS, YFSETQ. The V gene lost 1 base and the J gene lost 3 bases, with 10 bases spanning the gap. This CDR3 is 15 amino acids long. The CDR3 nucleotides read TGCGCCAGCAGCTTGACTGCAGATCACACCGGGGAGCTGTTTTTT. It translates to CASSLTADHTGELFF.

This clonotype was detected a few times. The V gene is TRBV5-4, the J gene TRBJ2-5; D unclear. Deletions cut 2 bases from V and 3 bases from J, with 5 bases between. Germline CDR1 SGHNT, CDR2 YYREEE (reference sequence). The CDR3 spans 12 residues. The chain's CDR3 is CASSFEEETQYF. The CDR3 DNA follows: TGTGCCAGCAGCTTCGAGGAAGAGACCCAGTACTTC.

This clonotype has a handful of counts. The V call is TRBV6-5, the J call TRBJ1-5; D is uncertain. The germline V gene has CDR1 MNHEY and CDR2 SVGAGI. The CDR3 extends over 13 amino acids. V lost 6 bases, J lost 0 bases, and 6 bases lay in between. In nucleotides, the CDR3 is TGTGCCAGCAGACCAAATAGCAATCAGCCCCAGCATTTT. Translated: CASRPNSNQPQHF.